The clone carrying this T cell receptor beta chain has at least ten counts. Its specificity is not known. The library was built from around 380 ng RNA with molecular barcoded adaptors for alpha/delta and beta/gamma chains. One entry per CDR3 protein, called by TCRdb with MiXCR from the reads. The sample lists about 63,000 distinct CDR3 sequences; approximately 15% were seen once. J gave up 4 bases and V 7 bases, and 8 bases lay outside the gene matches. Per germline, CDR1 SEHNR and CDR2 FQNEAQ (reference sequence). CDR3 length equals 14 residues. This entry belongs to a study of read filtering for tumor transcriptome and immune sequencing. Study-level background: Mean patient age was approximately 66 years, range roughly 45 to 80; around 16 male, about 15 female. By R-ISS, stages I, II and III held approximately 8, 16 and 7 patients. RNA-seq yielded only about 75 to 1273 TCR reads, IR-seq about 4 to 10.27 million.

The study's findings and limits: IR-seq captured clonotypes deeper and more reliably than RNA-seq.

V is TRBV7-9 and J is TRBJ1-2; 8 bases agree with TRBD1. The TCR originated in a donor at least 40 years old with multiple myeloma. Material: a population of CD138-negative cells sorted from bone marrow. The CDR3 DNA is TGTGCCAGCAACCGAGGACAGGGCACCTATGGCTACACCTTC. Translated: CASNRGQGTYGYTF.